This T cell receptor beta chain was sequenced during a study of control samples from healthy donors and cancer patients. Trimming removed 3 bases at V and 0 bases at J, with 8 bases between. Germline V gene lookup returns CDR1 MNHNS and CDR2 SASEGT. The CDR3 consists of 14 residues. Here immunoSEQ multiplex PCR was the method, and the copy in TCRdb shows in-frame clones only, minus some. Seen here are about 120,000 clones, around 92% observed once, and the top ten hold almost 40%. The rearrangement uses TRBV6-1 and TRBJ1-1; D uncertain. This TCR derives from a man between 45 and 60 years old in good health. Sequenced sample: blood. The CDR3 bases are TGTGCCAGCAGTGAGTATCAGGTGAACACTGAAGCTTTCTTT. It is translated as CASSEYQVNTEAFF.